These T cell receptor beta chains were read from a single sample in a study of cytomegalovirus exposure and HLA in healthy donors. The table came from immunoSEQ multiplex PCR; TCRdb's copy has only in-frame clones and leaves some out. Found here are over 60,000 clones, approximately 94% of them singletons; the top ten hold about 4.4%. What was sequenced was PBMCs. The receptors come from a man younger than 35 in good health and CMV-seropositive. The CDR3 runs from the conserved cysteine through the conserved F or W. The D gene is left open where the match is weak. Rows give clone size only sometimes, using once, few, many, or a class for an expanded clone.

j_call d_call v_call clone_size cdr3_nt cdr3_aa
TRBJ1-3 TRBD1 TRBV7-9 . TGTGCCAGCAGCTTCACAGGGGATAACACCATATATTTT CASSFTGDNTIYF
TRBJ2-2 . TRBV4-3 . TGCGCCAGCAGCCAATGGACAGCGAACACCGGGGAGCTGTTTTTT CASSQWTANTGELFF
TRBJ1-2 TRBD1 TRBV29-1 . TGCAGCGTGACAGGGGGGAGTTATGGCTACACCTTC CSVTGGSYGYTF
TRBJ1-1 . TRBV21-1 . TGTGCCAGCAGCCGGGACACTGAAGCTTTCTTT CASSRDTEAFF
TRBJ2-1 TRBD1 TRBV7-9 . TGTGCCAGCAGCACCGGGACAGGGTTCTACAATGAGCAGTTCTTC CASSTGTGFYNEQFF
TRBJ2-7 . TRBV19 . TGTGCCAGTACCCGATCCGGGGGCTCCTACGAGCAGTACTTC CASTRSGGSYEQYF
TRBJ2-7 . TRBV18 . TGTGCCAGCTCACCCCTGGACTCTGTCTCGGAGCAGTACTTC CASSPLDSVSEQYF
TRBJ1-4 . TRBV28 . TGTGCCAGCAGTTTACTCTCCGGGTTCCAAGAAAAACTGTTTTTT CASSLLSGFQEKLFF
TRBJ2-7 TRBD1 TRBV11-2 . TGTGCCAGCAGCCCCTCACCCCGGGACAGGGGCGGCGAGCAGTACTTC CASSPSPRDRGGEQYF
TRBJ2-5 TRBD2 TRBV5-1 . TGCGCCAGCAGCTACCGGACTAGCGGAGGGGGCGAGACCCAGTACTTC CASSYRTSGGGETQYF
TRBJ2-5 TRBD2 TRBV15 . TGTGCCACCAGCCGATTGGGAGGGCCTGGGGAGACCCAGTACTTC CATSRLGGPGETQYF
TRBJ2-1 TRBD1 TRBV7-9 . TGTGCCAGCAGCTTAGGAACCGGGACAGGGTCCTACAATGAGCAGTTCTTC CASSLGTGTGSYNEQFF
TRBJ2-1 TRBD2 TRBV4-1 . TGCGCCAGCAGCCAAGGTCGCGGGGGGCGAAGCTCCTACAATGAGCAGTTCTTC CASSQGRGGRSSYNEQFF
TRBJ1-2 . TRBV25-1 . TGTGCCAGCAGCCCAGGAGGGAGCGATGGCTACACCTTC CASSPGGSDGYTF
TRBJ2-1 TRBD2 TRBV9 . TGTGCCAGCAGCCCGAGGACTAGCGGGGGGTACAATGAGCAGTTCTTC CASSPRTSGGYNEQFF
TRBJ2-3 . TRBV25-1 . TGTGCCAGCAGTGAAGAAAGAGGAACAGATACGCAGTATTTT CASSEERGTDTQYF
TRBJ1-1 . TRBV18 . TGTGCCAGCTCACCGGGACAACTCATGAACACTGAAGCTTTCTTT CASSPGQLMNTEAFF
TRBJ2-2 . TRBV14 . TGTGCCAGCAGCCAAGTTTTCGGGGGGCAGACCGGGGAGCTGTTTTTT CASSQVFGGQTGELFF
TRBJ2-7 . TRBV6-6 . TGTGCCAGCAGTTTCACAGGGAGAGCCTACGAGCAGTACTTC CASSFTGRAYEQYF
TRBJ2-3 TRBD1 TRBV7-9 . TGTGCCAGCAGCTTAGGACAGGGATCCACAGATACGCAGTATTTT CASSLGQGSTDTQYF
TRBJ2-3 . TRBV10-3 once TGTGCCATTCATAGCGGACCCACAGATACGCAGTATTTT CAIHSGPTDTQYF
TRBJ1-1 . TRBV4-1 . TGCGCCAGCAGCCGTGGGGGGACGATCACTGAAGCTTTCTTT CASSRGGTITEAFF
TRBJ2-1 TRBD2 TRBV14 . TGTGCCAGCAGTCGGCTAGCGGGAGGGATTGAGCAGTTCTTC CASSRLAGGIEQFF
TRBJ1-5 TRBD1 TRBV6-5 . TGTGCCAGCAGACAAAACAGGGGCGCTAATCAGCCCCAGCATTTT CASRQNRGANQPQHF
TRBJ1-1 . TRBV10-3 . TGTGCCATCAGTGATCTTCCGAACACTGAAGCTTTCTTT CAISDLPNTEAFF
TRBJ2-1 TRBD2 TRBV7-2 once TGTGCCAGCAGCTTAATACTAGCGGGGGGGCTACTTAATGAGCAGTTCTTC CASSLILAGGLLNEQFF
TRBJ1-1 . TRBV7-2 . TGTGCCAGCAGCTTTCACTACGGGGGAACTGAAGCTTTCTTT CASSFHYGGTEAFF
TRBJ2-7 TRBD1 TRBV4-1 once TGCGCCAGCAGCCCAGGGGGCTCGGGGAGATCCTACTCCTACGAGCAGTACTTC CASSPGGSGRSYSYEQYF
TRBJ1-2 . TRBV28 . TGTGCCAGCATTAGCCCGGGAGGCTACACCTTC CASISPGGYTF
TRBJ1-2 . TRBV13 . TGTGCCAGCAGCCCACGGTCTGAGAAATATGGCTACACCTTC CASSPRSEKYGYTF
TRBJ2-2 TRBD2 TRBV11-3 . TGTGCCAGCAGTTACCGTCCGGGGGGCACCGGGGAGCTGTTTTTT CASSYRPGGTGELFF
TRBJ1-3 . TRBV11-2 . TGTGCCAGCAGCTTAGTTCAGGGGCGGGGAAACACCATATATTTT CASSLVQGRGNTIYF
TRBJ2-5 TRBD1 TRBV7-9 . TGTGCCAGCTTGGCGGGACAGGGGAGAGAGACCCAGTACTTC CASLAGQGRETQYF
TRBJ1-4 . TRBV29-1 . TGCAGCGTCCGGTTAGGGGGGGCAGGTGAAAAACTGTTTTTT CSVRLGGAGEKLFF
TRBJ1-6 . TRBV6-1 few TGTGCCAGCAGTGAGGTAGGGGATAATTCACCCCTCCACTTT CASSEVGDNSPLHF
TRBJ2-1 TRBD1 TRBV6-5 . TGTGCCAGCAGGAGGACAGGGGGCGGAAATGAGCAGTTCTTC CASRRTGGGNEQFF
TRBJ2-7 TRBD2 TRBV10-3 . TGTGCCATCAGTGAGGCTAGCGGGAGTCACGAGCAGTACTTC CAISEASGSHEQYF
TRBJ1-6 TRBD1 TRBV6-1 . TGTGCCGGCAGCCGGGACAGGGTTAATTCACCCCTCCACTTT CAGSRDRVNSPLHF
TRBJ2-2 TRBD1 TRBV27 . TGTGCCAGCAGTTTAACAGGGGGGCACACCGGGGAGCTGTTTTTT CASSLTGGHTGELFF
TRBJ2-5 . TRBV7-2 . TGTGCCAGCAGCTTTGTATTTTCCAGACAAGAGACCCAGTACTTC CASSFVFSRQETQYF
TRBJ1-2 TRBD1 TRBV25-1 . TGTGCCAGCAGTGAAAGGACGGGACAGGGGACCTATGGCTACACCTTC CASSERTGQGTYGYTF
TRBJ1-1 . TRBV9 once TGTGCCAGCAGCACGACTGGGAGTTGGGGCACTGAAGCTTTCTTT CASSTTGSWGTEAFF
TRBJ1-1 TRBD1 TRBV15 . TGTGCCACCAGCTCCTCGGGGGACAGAGAAGCTTTCTTT CATSSSGDREAFF
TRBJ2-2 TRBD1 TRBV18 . TGTGCCAGCTCACTCTGGGACAGCCCGAACACCGGGGAGCTGTTTTTT CASSLWDSPNTGELFF
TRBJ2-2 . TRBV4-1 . TGCGCCAGCAGTCCCTTCGGTATCGGGGAGCTGTTTTTT CASSPFGIGELFF
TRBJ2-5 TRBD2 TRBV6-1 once TGTGCCAGCAGTGAAGCGCTAGCGGGGGAAGAGACCCAGTACTTC CASSEALAGEETQYF
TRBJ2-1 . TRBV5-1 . TGCGCCAGTGCCCTGGGGCAGGAGGGTTTGAATGAGCAGTTCTTC CASALGQEGLNEQFF
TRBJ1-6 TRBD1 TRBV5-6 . TGTGCCAGCAGCTTGTCGCTGGGGGACAGGGGAACCTATAATTCACCCCTCCACTTT CASSLSLGDRGTYNSPLHF
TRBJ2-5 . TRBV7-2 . TGTGCCAGCAGCTTAGCGCGCGGGGCCGGGGAGACCCAGTACTTC CASSLARGAGETQYF
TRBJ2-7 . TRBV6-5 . TGTGCCAGCAGTTACGGGGGAGATGACAGGAGCTACGGGCAGTACTTC CASSYGGDDRSYGQYF
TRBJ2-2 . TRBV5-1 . TGCGCCAGCAGCTTGGGTGGCAGGACGAACACCGGGGAGCTGTTTTTT CASSLGGRTNTGELFF
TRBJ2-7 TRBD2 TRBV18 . TGTGCCAGCTCCCCCAGGCGGAGCGGGAGGAGCAACGAGCAGTACTTC CASSPRRSGRSNEQYF
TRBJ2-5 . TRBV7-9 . TGTGCCAGCAGCCGCCCAGGGTATCTAGGTGAGACCCAGTACTTC CASSRPGYLGETQYF
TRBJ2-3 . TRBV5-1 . TGCGCTACAAAGCAGGGCCAGTCAGATACGCAGTATTTT CATKQGQSDTQYF
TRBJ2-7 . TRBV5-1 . TGCGCCAGCAGCTTGCACAGACAGCCAAGCTCCTACGAGCAGTACTTC CASSLHRQPSSYEQYF
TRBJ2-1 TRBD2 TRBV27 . TGTGCCAGCAGTTTATTGTCTGTTTTGCGGGAGGGCCGTTTGTTCTTC CASSLLSVLREGRLFF
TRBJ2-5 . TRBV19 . TGTGCCAGTAGTCCTCTGACAGGTACCCAAGAGACCCAGTACTTC CASSPLTGTQETQYF
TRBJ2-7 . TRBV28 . TGTGCCAGCAGTTTAATTAGGGGATGGCAGTACTTC CASSLIRGWQYF
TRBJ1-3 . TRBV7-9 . TGTGCCAGCAGCTTAGAGGGGGTAATAAACACCATATATTTT CASSLEGVINTIYF